The 28 T cell receptor beta chains reported below all come from one sample, sequenced in a study of cytomegalovirus exposure and HLA in healthy donors. 13 Jbeta primers and 60 Vbeta primers were used for the PCR. Data came from immunoSEQ multiplex PCR; TCRdb stores just in-frame clones and leaves some out. The sample lists about 140,000 clones, approximately 80% occurring once. The sequencing input was PBMCs. The receptor source for this set is a man aged 50 to 59 in good health and CMV-seronegative.

This sequence joins TRBV2 and TRBJ1-2; 8 bases map to TRBD1. Trimming removed 0 bases from V and 6 bases from J; junction bases left unmatched: 9. Per the germline V gene, CDR1 is SNHLY and CDR2 is FYNNEI. This CDR3 region has 16 residues. The CDR3 sequence is CASSEARTTGENGYTF. As DNA, the CDR3 is TGTGCCAGCAGTGAAGCCAGGACGACAGGGGAAAATGGCTACACCTTC.

The CDR3 bases are TGTGCCAGCAGGGTGAAGGGACAGGGGGCAATCGAGCAGTACTTC. Translating it yields CASRVKGQGAIEQYF. V gene TRBV27 combines with J gene TRBJ2-7, with 12 bases aligning to TRBD1. In germline, CDR1 is MNHEY, CDR2 SMNVEV (reference sequence). The CDR3 is made up of 15 amino acids. Trimming took 6 bases from V and 6 from J; bases not matched to a gene: 9.

The chain carries TRBV29-1 and TRBJ1-1; tentatively, D is TRBD1 (5 bases). Germline CDR1 is SQVTM and CDR2 is ANQGSEA. The V end was cut by 5 bases, the J end by 2 bases, with 12 bases between. CDR3 size: 13 residues. The CDR3 DNA reads as TGCAGCGTTAGGAATCAGGGAAACACTGAAGCTTTCTTT. Translating it yields CSVRNQGNTEAFF.

This clone has only one observation. CDR3 nucleotides: TGTGCCAGCAGCCGGCCCCCTTGGGAGCGGCGACAAGAGACCCAGTACTTC. Its translation: CASSRPPWERRQETQYF. The rearrangement uses TRBV7-2 and TRBJ2-5; D perhaps matches TRBD2 (5 bases). From germline, CDR1 is SGHTA and CDR2 FQGNSA. CDR3 size: 17 residues. The V gene lost 5 bases and the J gene lost 2 bases, with 21 bases spanning the gap.

The chain employs TRBV19 and TRBJ1-1; 8 nucleotides line up with TRBD1. Germline CDR1 reads LNHDA; CDR2 reads SQIVND (reference sequence). The ends lost 4 bases at V and 7 bases at J; junction bases unmatched: 26. The CDR3 consists of 20 residues. The CDR3 protein is CASSTTGSPGGDLFRNEAFF. The CDR3 coding sequence is TGTGCCAGTAGTACCACTGGTTCGCCAGGGGGCGATCTTTTTAGGAATGAAGCTTTCTTT.

CDR3 sequence reads: CASSIGPPSGELFF. DNA of the CDR3: TGTGCCAGTAGTATTGGGCCCCCCTCCGGGGAGCTGTTTTTT. The chain couples TRBV19 to TRBJ2-2; D ambiguous. Trimming left V 3 bases short and J 6 bases short, with 11 bases between. The germline V gene has CDR1 LNHDA and CDR2 SQIVND (reference sequence). The CDR3 covers 14 residues.

The chain has TRBV2 and TRBJ1-6; 8 bases are shared with TRBD1. This CDR3 has 15 residues. Germline CDR1 SNHLY, CDR2 FYNNEI. The ends lost 6 bases at V and 10 bases at J; junction bases unmatched: 11. CDR3 protein: CASSEYQGARSPLHF. In nucleotides, the CDR3 is TGTGCCAGCAGCGAATATCAGGGGGCAAGGTCACCCCTCCACTTT.

V gene TRBV18 combines with J gene TRBJ2-7, with TRBD1 identical over 10 bases. V shed 4 bases and J 7 bases; nucleotides not matched to a gene: 7. The CDR3 has 14 residues. Germline V gene lookup returns CDR1 KGHSH and CDR2 LQKENI. CDR3 nucleotide sequence: TGTGCCAGCTCACGGCGACAGGGGGCAGGGGAGCAGTACTTC. This codes for CASSRRQGAGEQYF.

V gene TRBV7-9 combines with J gene TRBJ2-7; 7 bases are a match to TRBD1. In germline, CDR1 is SEHNR, CDR2 FQNEAQ (reference sequence). The ends lost 5 bases at V and 2 bases at J; junction bases unmatched: 9. The CDR3 sequence is 15 residues long. CDR3 protein: CASSPWTGQAYEQYF. The CDR3, as DNA: TGTGCCAGCAGCCCATGGACAGGTCAAGCCTACGAGCAGTACTTC. The full variable domain, with the rest looked up from reference TRBV7-9 and TRBJ2-7, is DTGVSQNPRHKITKRGQNVTFRCDPISEHNRLYWYRQTLGQGPEFLTYFQNEAQLEKSRLLSDRFSAERPKGSFSTLEIQRTEQGDSAMYLCASSPWTGQAYEQYFGPGTRLTVT.

The genes are TRBV9 and TRBJ2-1; D is unclear. V dropped 0 bases and J dropped 5 bases, with 12 bases sitting between them. CDR1 is SGDLS and CDR2 is YYNGEE in the germline V gene. The CDR3 has 15 amino acids. DNA of the CDR3: TGTGCCAGCAGCGTAGTACCTAGTACTAACAATGAGCAGTTCTTC. It is translated as CASSVVPSTNNEQFF.

This rearrangement joins TRBV9 to TRBJ2-2; a weak D match, TRBD1 (6 bases). Trimming pared 10 bases from V and 1 base from J, leaving 14 bases between. CDR3 length: 14 residues. Per germline, CDR1 SGDLS and CDR2 YYNGEE. CDR3 bases: TGTGCCGGTCAACAGGGATTGAACACCGGGGAGCTGTTTTTT. Residues: CAGQQGLNTGELFF.

CDR3 DNA sequence: TGTGCCAGTAGTTTCGGGGTCACTGAAGCTTTCTTT. Its translation: CASSFGVTEAFF. The rearrangement uses TRBV19 and TRBJ1-1; D is unresolved. Germline CDR1 LNHDA, CDR2 SQIVND (reference sequence). With 5 bases removed from V and 4 bases from J, the gap between germline ends came to 8 bases. This CDR3 spans 12 amino acids.

The V and J genes are TRBV27 and TRBJ2-5, with D tentatively TRBD2 (5 bases). Germline V gives CDR1 MNHEY, CDR2 SMNVEV (reference sequence). V dropped 6 bases and J dropped 5 bases, with 19 bases sitting between them. The CDR3 covers 15 residues. CDR3 region: CASSRGGEGRETQYF. The CDR3 region has the DNA TGTGCCAGCAGCCGTGGAGGTGAGGGTCGGGAGACCCAGTACTTC.

The chain employs TRBV7-3 and TRBJ1-1, with no clear D. Trimming took 6 bases from V and 1 from J, leaving 9 bases between them. This CDR3 has 13 residues. Germline-derived CDR1 and CDR2 are SGHTA and FQGTGA. This CDR3 reads CASRESGNTEAFF. The CDR3 nucleotides are TGTGCCAGCAGGGAGTCCGGGAACACTGAAGCTTTCTTT.

The chain links TRBV7-3 to TRBJ2-1; 9 positions match TRBD2. Germline V gene lookup returns CDR1 SGHTA and CDR2 FQGTGA. V dropped 6 bases and J dropped 9; count of bases not matched to a gene: 9. The CDR3 contains 14 residues. CDR3 region: CASSSGTSSVEQFF. The CDR3 DNA sequence: TGTGCCAGCAGTTCTGGGACTAGCTCCGTTGAGCAGTTCTTC. Complete variable domain (other parts from reference TRBV7-3 and TRBJ2-1): GAGVSQTPSNKVTEKGKYVELRCDPISGHTALYWYRQSLGQGPEFLIYFQGTGAADDSGLPNDRFFAVRPEGSVSTLKIQRTERGDSAVYLCASSSGTSSVEQFFGPGTRLTVL.

For the CDR3, the DNA is TGTGCCAGCAGCCATCCCCCGGGACAGGGATTTAACGAGCAGTACTTC. It is translated as CASSHPPGQGFNEQYF. V gene TRBV7-2 combines with J gene TRBJ2-7; 9 nucleotides line up with TRBD1. Germline V gives CDR1 SGHTA, CDR2 FQGNSA. The V and J ends lost 5 bases and 5 bases, in that order; junction bases with no gene match: 13. The length of the CDR3 is 16 residues.

V is TRBV18 and J is TRBJ2-7, with D possibly being TRBD1 (6 bases). Germline V gene sequence: CDR1 KGHSH, CDR2 LQKENI. The V end was cut by 2 bases, the J end by 0 bases, with 8 bases between. This CDR3 contains 14 residues. This CDR3 reads CASSPRTDSYEQYF. The CDR3 DNA sequence: TGTGCCAGCTCACCAAGGACAGACTCCTACGAGCAGTACTTC.

The chain uses TRBV7-9 and TRBJ2-7; D perhaps matches TRBD2 (5 bases). CDR3 length: 15 amino acids. Germline assignment: CDR1 SEHNR and CDR2 FQNEAQ (reference sequence). Trimming stripped 2 bases from V and 0 bases from J, with 11 bases between. The CDR3 loop reads CASSLSSYRSYEQYF. In DNA form, the CDR3 reads TGTGCCAGCAGCTTATCTAGCTATCGCTCCTACGAGCAGTACTTC.

The chain combines TRBV18 with TRBJ2-5; no clear D gene. V lost 0 bases and J 2 bases, leaving 7 bases between the germline ends. Germline CDR1 KGHSH, CDR2 LQKENI. The CDR3 consists of 14 residues. CDR3 DNA sequence: TGTGCCAGCTCACCACCGTCAGGACAAGAGACCCAGTACTTC. Translating gives CASSPPSGQETQYF.

The J gene is TRBJ2-2, the V gene TRBV9; D is undetermined. The CDR3 runs to 14 residues. Germline V gene lookup returns CDR1 SGDLS and CDR2 YYNGEE. The V end lost 4 bases, the J end lost 4 bases, and 11 bases lay between the germline ends. The CDR3 DNA reads TGTGCCAGCAGCCCGTCGGTGGTCACCGGGGAGCTGTTTTTT. Translation gives CASSPSVVTGELFF.

The chain carries TRBV7-9 and TRBJ1-4, with TRBD1 matching over 10 bases. Germline-derived CDR1 and CDR2 are SEHNR and FQNEAQ (reference sequence). The length of the CDR3 is 15 residues. The J segment lost 5 bases and the V segment lost 5 bases, leaving 5 bases of the junction unmatched. The CDR3 bases are TGTGCCAGCAGCGATATGGGACAGGGGAATGAAAAACTGTTTTTT. It is translated as CASSDMGQGNEKLFF.

The gene calls are TRBV18 and TRBJ1-2; possible D gene TRBD1, 5 bases. The CDR3 sequence is 15 residues long. Trimming pared 3 bases from V and 4 bases from J, leaving 15 bases between. The germline V gene encodes CDR1 KGHSH and CDR2 LQKENI. CDR3 coding DNA: TGTGCCAGCTCACCTGGCCGGGACTCTAGCTATGGCTACACCTTC. It specifies CASSPGRDSSYGYTF.

This clone was seen only a few times. The chain couples TRBV6-1 to TRBJ1-2; 8 bases align to TRBD1. With V trimmed by 0 bases and J by 7 bases, 7 bases remained unmatched. The V gene's germline CDR1 is MNHNS and CDR2 SASEGT. The CDR3 contains 15 residues. CDR3 in amino acids: CASSEATGQGRGYTF. CDR3 in DNA: TGTGCCAGCAGTGAAGCGACAGGACAGGGTCGTGGCTACACCTTC.

The V and J genes are TRBV6-5 and TRBJ1-3; 9 positions match TRBD1. V was pared by 5 bases and J by 4 bases, with 3 bases of the junction left unmatched. CDR3 length: 14 amino acids. Germline CDR1 MNHEY, CDR2 SVGAGI. The CDR3 nucleotides read TGTGCCAGCAGTGCGACAGGGGGAGGAAACACCATATATTTT. The encoded protein is CASSATGGGNTIYF.

For this clone: At one of its ends the junction is not consistent with the germline gene, which may arise from a read error. Other DNA sequences from this sample encode an identical CDR3 as well. CDR3 amino acids: CASSRTTTNYGYTF. The CDR3 DNA reads TGCGCCAGCAGCCGGACAACCACTAACTATGGCTACACCTTC. The chain couples TRBV6-5 to TRBJ1-2, with D possibly TRBD1 on 5 matching bases. CDR1 and CDR2 from the germline V gene are MNHEY and SVGAGI. The CDR3 covers 14 residues.

The rearrangement uses TRBV5-1 and TRBJ1-3; TRBD1 is a possible D gene (5 bases). Trimming removed 0 bases from V and 0 bases from J, with 13 bases in between. The CDR3 runs to 17 residues. Germline CDR1 and CDR2: SGHRS and YFSETQ. CDR3 DNA: TGCGCCAGCAGCTTGGATCAAAGACAGCTCTCTGGAAACACCATATATTTT. It is translated as CASSLDQRQLSGNTIYF.

In DNA, the CDR3 is TGTGCCTGGAGTGCTAGAGCCGCCGAGCAGTACTTC. Translated: CAWSARAAEQYF. The chain combines TRBV30 with TRBJ2-7; D unclear. Germline values: CDR1 GTSNPN, CDR2 SVGIG (reference sequence). The CDR3 length is 12 residues. V dropped 1 base and J dropped 6 bases, with 10 bases sitting between them.

This clone was seen a handful of times. The CDR3 bases are TGTGCCAGCAGTACTAGCGGGAGGGCGGACAATGAGCAGTTCTTC. Its protein is CASSTSGRADNEQFF. The J gene is TRBJ2-1, the V gene TRBV6-5, with 13 bases identical to TRBD2. Germline loops: CDR1 MNHEY, CDR2 SVGAGI. V dropped 5 bases and J dropped 5; count of bases not matched to a gene: 3. The CDR3 is 15 residues long.